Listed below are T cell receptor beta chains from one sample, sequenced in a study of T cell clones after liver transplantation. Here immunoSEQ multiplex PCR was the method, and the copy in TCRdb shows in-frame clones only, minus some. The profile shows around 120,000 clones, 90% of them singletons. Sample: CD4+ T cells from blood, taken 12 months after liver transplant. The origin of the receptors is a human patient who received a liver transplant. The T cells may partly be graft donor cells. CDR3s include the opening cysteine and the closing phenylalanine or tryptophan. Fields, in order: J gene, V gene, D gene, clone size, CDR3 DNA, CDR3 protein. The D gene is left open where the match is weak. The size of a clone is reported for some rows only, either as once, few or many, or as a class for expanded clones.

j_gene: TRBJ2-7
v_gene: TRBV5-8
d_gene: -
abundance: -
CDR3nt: TGTGCCAGCAGCTTGGGACCGATGGGGTTCTACGAGCAGTACTTC
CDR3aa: CASSLGPMGFYEQYF

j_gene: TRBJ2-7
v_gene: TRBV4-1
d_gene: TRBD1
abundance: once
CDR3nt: TGCGCCAGCAGCCATGGGGACAGGGATAGCGACGAGCAGTACTTC
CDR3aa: CASSHGDRDSDEQYF

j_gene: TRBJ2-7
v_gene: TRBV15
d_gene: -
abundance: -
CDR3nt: TGTGCCTCCACCGCGGGGCCTGGAGGCGAGCAGTACTTC
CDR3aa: CASTAGPGGEQYF

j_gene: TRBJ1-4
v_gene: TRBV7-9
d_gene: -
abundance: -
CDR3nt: TGTGCCAGCAGCTTAGTAGTAACAACCGCAACTAATGAAAAACTGTTTTTT
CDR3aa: CASSLVVTTATNEKLFF

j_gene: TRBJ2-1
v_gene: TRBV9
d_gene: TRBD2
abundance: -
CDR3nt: TGTGCCAGCAGCGTATCTAGCGGGGCCTACAATGAGCAGTTCTTC
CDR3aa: CASSVSSGAYNEQFF

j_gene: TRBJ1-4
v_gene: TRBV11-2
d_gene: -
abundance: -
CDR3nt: TGTGCCAGCAGCTTAAGGGGTGGTGAAAAACTGTTTTTT
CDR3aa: CASSLRGGEKLFF

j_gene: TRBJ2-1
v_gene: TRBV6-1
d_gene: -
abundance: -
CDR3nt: TGTGCCAGCACTACCCCCGGTGTGGGGTTCTTC
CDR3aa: CASTTPGVGFF

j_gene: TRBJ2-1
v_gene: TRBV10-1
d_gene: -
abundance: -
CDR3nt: TGCGCCAGGTCCGCTATAGACAATGAGCAGTTCTTC
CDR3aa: CARSAIDNEQFF

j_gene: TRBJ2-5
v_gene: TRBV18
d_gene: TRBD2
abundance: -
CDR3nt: TGTGCCAGCTCACCATCTACTAGCGGGAGGTACCAAGAGACCCAGTACTTC
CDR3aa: CASSPSTSGRYQETQYF

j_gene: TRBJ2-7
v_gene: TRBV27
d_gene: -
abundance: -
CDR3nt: TGTGCCAGCAGACGTACCGGATCCTACGAGCAGTACTTC
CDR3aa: CASRRTGSYEQYF

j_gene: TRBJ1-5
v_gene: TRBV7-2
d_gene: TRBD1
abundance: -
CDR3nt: TGTGCCAGCAGCTTGGGACAGGGCGATCAGCCCCAGCATTTT
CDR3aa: CASSLGQGDQPQHF

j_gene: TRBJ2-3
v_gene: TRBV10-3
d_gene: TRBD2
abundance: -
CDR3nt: TGTGCCATCAGTGAAACCCGGGGTAGCGGGAGAACAGATACGCAGTATTTT
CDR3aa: CAISETRGSGRTDTQYF

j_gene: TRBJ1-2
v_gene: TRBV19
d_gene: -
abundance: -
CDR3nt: TGTGCCAGTAGTATATCCGGGACGTTTATCGGCGGCTACACCTTC
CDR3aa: CASSISGTFIGGYTF

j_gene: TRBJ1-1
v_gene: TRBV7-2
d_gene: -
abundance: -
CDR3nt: TGTGCCAGCAGCTTAGGGTCGGGGCCCTTTTCCCTTAAGACTGAAGCTTTCTTT
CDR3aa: CASSLGSGPFSLKTEAFF

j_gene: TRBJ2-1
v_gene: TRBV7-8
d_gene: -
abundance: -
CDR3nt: TGTGCCAGCAGCAATAGAAATGAGCAGTTCTTC
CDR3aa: CASSNRNEQFF

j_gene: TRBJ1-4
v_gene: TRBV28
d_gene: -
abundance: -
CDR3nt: TGTGCCAGCAGTGCTGAACAGGGTGATGAAAAACTGTTTTTT
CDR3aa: CASSAEQGDEKLFF

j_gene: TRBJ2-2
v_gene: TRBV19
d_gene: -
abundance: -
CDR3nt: TGTGCCAGTAGTTTCGTTACGAACACCGGGGAGCTGTTTTTT
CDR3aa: CASSFVTNTGELFF

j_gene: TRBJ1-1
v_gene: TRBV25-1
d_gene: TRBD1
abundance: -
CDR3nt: TGTGCCAGCAGGCGACAGGGGGCCGTAAGAGAGACTGAAGCTTTCTTT
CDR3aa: CASRRQGAVRETEAFF

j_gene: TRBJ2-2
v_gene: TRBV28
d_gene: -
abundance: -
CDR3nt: TGTGCCAGCAGACCCCAAGGGACCGGGGAGCTGTTTTTT
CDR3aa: CASRPQGTGELFF

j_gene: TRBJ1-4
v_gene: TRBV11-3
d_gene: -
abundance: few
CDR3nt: TGTGCCAGCTCCAGACTGAATGAAAAACTGTTTTTT
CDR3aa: CASSRLNEKLFF

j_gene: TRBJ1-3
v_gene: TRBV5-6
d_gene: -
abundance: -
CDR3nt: TGTGCCAGCAGCCCTCGCATGATCTCCGGAAACACCATATATTTT
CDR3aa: CASSPRMISGNTIYF

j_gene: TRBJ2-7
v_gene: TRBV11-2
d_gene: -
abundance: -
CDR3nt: TGTGCCAGCAGCTTAGTTTGGGACGAGATCGTCGTCCACGAGCAGTACTTC
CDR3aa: CASSLVWDEIVVHEQYF

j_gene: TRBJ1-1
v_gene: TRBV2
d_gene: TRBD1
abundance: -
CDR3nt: TGTGCCAGCCGAATCCGAGGGACAGGGGTTACTGAAGCTTTCTTT
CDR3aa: CASRIRGTGVTEAFF

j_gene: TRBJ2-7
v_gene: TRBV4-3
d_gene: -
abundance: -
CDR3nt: TGCGCCAGCAGCGCCCGCTTGTTCGTGGGAAGCTACGAGCAGTACTTC
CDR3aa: CASSARLFVGSYEQYF

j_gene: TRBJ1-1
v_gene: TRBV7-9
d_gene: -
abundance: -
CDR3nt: TGTGCCAGCAGCTCGACAGACTTCAACACTGAAGCTTTCTTT
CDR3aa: CASSSTDFNTEAFF

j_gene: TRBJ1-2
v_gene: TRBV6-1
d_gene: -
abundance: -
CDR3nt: TGTGCCAGCAGTGCGTCCAGGGAGCGTCGCTACACCTTC
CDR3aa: CASSASRERRYTF

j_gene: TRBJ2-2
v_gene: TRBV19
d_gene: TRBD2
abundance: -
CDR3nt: TGTGCCAGTAGTATTCTGACTAGCGGAAACACCGGGGAGCTGTTTTTT
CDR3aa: CASSILTSGNTGELFF

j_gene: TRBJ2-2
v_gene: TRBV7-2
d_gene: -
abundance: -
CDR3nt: TGTGCCAGCAGCTCGACTACGAACACCGGGGAGCTGTTTTTT
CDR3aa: CASSSTTNTGELFF

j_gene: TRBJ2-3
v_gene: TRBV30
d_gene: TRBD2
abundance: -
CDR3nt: TGTGCCTTCTCGGGTCGAGCGGGATGGACAGATACGCAGTATTTT
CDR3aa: CAFSGRAGWTDTQYF

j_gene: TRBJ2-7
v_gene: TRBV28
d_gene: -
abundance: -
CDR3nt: TGTGCCAGCAGTTTAGGTGATGCGATAGGCTACGAGCAGTACTTC
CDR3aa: CASSLGDAIGYEQYF

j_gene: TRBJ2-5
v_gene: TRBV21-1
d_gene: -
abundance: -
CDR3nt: TGTGCCAGCAGCAAAGGAGCCATTAGAGAGACCCAGTACTTC
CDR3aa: CASSKGAIRETQYF

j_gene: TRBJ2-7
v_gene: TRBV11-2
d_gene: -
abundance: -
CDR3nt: TGTGCCAGCAGCGCGGCCCAGGGCTCCTACGAGCAGTACTTC
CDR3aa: CASSAAQGSYEQYF

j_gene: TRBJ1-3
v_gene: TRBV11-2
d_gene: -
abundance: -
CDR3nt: TGTGCCAGCAGCTTAGAAGGTGATGGGGCAGGAACCATATATTTT
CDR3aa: CASSLEGDGAGTIYF

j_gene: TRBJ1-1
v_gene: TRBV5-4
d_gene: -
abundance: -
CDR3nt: TGTGCCAGCAGCTTGAAGACCAGCCTGAACACTGAAGCTTTCTTT
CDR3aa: CASSLKTSLNTEAFF

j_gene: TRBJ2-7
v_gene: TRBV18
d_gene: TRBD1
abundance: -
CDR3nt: TGTGCCAGCTCACCCCGACAGGGGGCTTACGAGCAGTACTTC
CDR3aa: CASSPRQGAYEQYF

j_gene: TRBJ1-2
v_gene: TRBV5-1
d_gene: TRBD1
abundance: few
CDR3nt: TGCGCCAGCAGAGGAGACAGGGTCTATGGCTACACCTTC
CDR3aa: CASRGDRVYGYTF

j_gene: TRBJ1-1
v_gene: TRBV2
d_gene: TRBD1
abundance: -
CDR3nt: TGTGCCAGCAGCACGAGGACAGGGGGCACTGAAGCTTTCTTT
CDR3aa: CASSTRTGGTEAFF

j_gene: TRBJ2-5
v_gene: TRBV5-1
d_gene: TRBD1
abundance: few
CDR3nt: TGCGCCAGCAGCTGGACAGGGGGCCAAGAGACCCAGTACTTC
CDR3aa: CASSWTGGQETQYF

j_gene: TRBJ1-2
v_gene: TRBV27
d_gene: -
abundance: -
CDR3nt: TGTGCCAGCAGGGGGCAGAATAACTATGGCTACACCTTC
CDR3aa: CASRGQNNYGYTF

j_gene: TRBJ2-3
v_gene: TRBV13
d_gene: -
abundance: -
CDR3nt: TGTGCCAGCAGCGGGGGATCGGCAGATACGCAGTATTTT
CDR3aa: CASSGGSADTQYF

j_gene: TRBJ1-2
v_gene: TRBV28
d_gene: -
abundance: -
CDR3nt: TGTGCCAGCAGCATATCAGACAGAAACTATGGCTACACCTTC
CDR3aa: CASSISDRNYGYTF

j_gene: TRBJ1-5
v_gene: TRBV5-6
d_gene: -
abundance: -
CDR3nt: TGTGCCAGCAGCTTGAGGGATGGGGCCTCAAATCAGCCCCAGCATTTT
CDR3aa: CASSLRDGASNQPQHF

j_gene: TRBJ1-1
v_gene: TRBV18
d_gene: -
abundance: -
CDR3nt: TGTGCCAGCTCACCTAAACAGGCCCCCTCGGGGACTGAAGCTTTCTTT
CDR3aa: CASSPKQAPSGTEAFF

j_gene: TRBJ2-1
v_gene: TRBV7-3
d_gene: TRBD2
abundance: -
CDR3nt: TGTGCCAGCAGCTTAGGGTTAGCGGGAGTGGGTGAGCAGTTCTTC
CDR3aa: CASSLGLAGVGEQFF

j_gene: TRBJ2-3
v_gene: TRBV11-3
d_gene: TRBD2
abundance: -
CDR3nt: TGTGCCAGCAGCCCAGGACTAGCGGAGAGCACAGATACGCAGTATTTT
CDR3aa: CASSPGLAESTDTQYF